Below, one T cell receptor (beta chain) is given with its context. Its antigen is as yet unknown. Per the germline V gene, CDR1 is SGHVS and CDR2 is FNYEAQ. The CDR3 is 13 residues long. The trim removed 5 bases at V and 7 bases at J, leaving 7 bases unmatched. This entry is derived from a study of T cell responses to AZD1222 COVID-19 vaccine. Study findings and constraints: Repertoire samples came only from after the peak T cell response. Two doses of AZD1222 preceded a rise in Spike-specific TCR breadth and depth. Reports indicate that nearly half of spike-specific TCRs are directed at unmutated variant regions.

The repertoire was sequenced with immunoSEQ multiplex PCR; TCRdb's copy has only in-frame clones and lacks some. The repertoire holds 200,000 to 250,000 clones, with approximately 94% as singletons. The clonotype originates from an adult who received the MenACWY meningococcal vaccine as a control. The chain has TRBV7-6 and TRBJ1-2; 7 bases map to TRBD1. Here the sequenced sample was peripheral blood, taken 28 days after the second dose of the MenACWY control vaccine. For the CDR3, the DNA is TGTGCCAGCAGCGCCAGACAGGGCGGTGGCTACACCTTC. It is translated as CASSARQGGGYTF.